These 26 T cell receptor beta chains share one sample of origin, sequenced in a study of cytomegalovirus exposure and HLA in healthy donors. Vbeta (60) and Jbeta (13) primers were used in the PCR. The method was immunoSEQ multiplex PCR; TCRdb's version includes in-frame clones alone and lacks a portion of them. The sample yields 250,000 or so clones, roughly 91% seen once. The sample taken for sequencing was PBMCs. The receptors originated from a girl aged 2 to 9 in good health and CMV-seronegative.

The rearrangement uses TRBV5-6 and TRBJ1-1; 7 nucleotides match TRBD1. Trimming at V came to 3 bases and at J to 0 bases, leaving 11 bases not matched to a gene. This CDR3 has 17 residues. The V gene's germline CDR1 is SGHDT and CDR2 YYEEEE. CDR3 DNA: TGTGCCAGCAGCTCCCGGGACAGAAGGCTCTTGAACACTGAAGCTTTCTTT. It codes for CASSSRDRRLLNTEAFF.

This rearrangement joins TRBV11-3 to TRBJ2-3, with D tentatively TRBD2 (6 bases). The CDR3 is made up of 16 amino acids. V lost 4 bases and J lost 3, with 17 bases in between. CDR1 is SGHNT, CDR2 YENEEA, per germline. The CDR3 DNA is TGTGCCAGCAGCTCCACCAGCGCGGAGGGGACAGATACGCAGTATTTT. It specifies CASSSTSAEGTDTQYF.

The V gene is TRBV9, the J gene TRBJ2-7, with a tentative D call TRBD1 (5 bases). This CDR3 is built from 14 residues. The V gene's germline CDR1 is SGDLS and CDR2 YYNGEE. V shed 3 bases and J shed 3 bases, with 13 bases lying between them. The CDR3 DNA sequence: TGTGCCAGCAGCGGGGGCTCAGGGTTCTACGAGCAGTACTTC. This translates into CASSGGSGFYEQYF.

The J gene is TRBJ2-7, the V gene TRBV6-1; D unresolved. CDR1 and CDR2 from the germline V gene are MNHNS and SASEGT. V shed 7 bases and J shed 2 bases, with 12 bases lying between them. The CDR3 has 13 amino acids. Written as DNA, the CDR3 is TGTGCCAGCAAGGAGAAGTCGGCCTACGAGCAGTACTTC. This translates into CASKEKSAYEQYF.

This sequence joins TRBV9 and TRBJ1-3; 7 bases line up with TRBD1. The CDR3 has 18 amino acids. Germline CDR1 SGDLS, CDR2 YYNGEE. J gave up 0 bases and V 0 bases, and 9 bases lay outside the gene matches. The CDR3 reads CASSVAYEGQPSGNTIYF. The CDR3, as DNA: TGTGCCAGCAGCGTAGCATACGAGGGACAGCCCTCTGGAAACACCATATATTTT.

CDR3 sequence reads: CASSPGAWGNTIYF. CDR3 coding DNA: TGTGCCAGCTCACCGGGGGCCTGGGGAAACACCATATATTTT. The rearrangement uses TRBV18 and TRBJ1-3, with D perhaps TRBD1 (6 bases). Germline CDR1 reads KGHSH; CDR2 reads LQKENI. V was pared by 3 bases and J by 4 bases, with 10 bases between. CDR3 length: 14 residues.

The chain carries TRBV5-8 and TRBJ2-5; unclear D gene. The CDR3 is made up of 16 amino acids. Trimming shortened V by 0 bases and J by 0 bases, and 12 bases separated the two germline ends. CDR1 SGHTS and CDR2 YDEGEE come from the germline V gene. The CDR3 sequence: CASSLGQASYQETQYF. CDR3 nucleotide sequence: TGTGCCAGCAGCTTGGGTCAAGCCTCGTACCAAGAGACCCAGTACTTC.

V gene TRBV27 combines with J gene TRBJ1-1; TRBD1 is a possible D gene (6 bases). Germline assignment: CDR1 MNHEY and CDR2 SMNVEV (reference sequence). The CDR3 has 14 amino acids. Trimming shortened V by 5 bases and J by 2 bases, and 12 bases separated the two germline ends. The CDR3 protein is CASSPGQQNTEAFF. CDR3 in DNA: TGTGCCAGCAGTCCCGGACAGCAAAACACTGAAGCTTTCTTT.

The rearrangement uses TRBV19 and TRBJ2-7; 9 bases align to TRBD1. The length of the CDR3 is 15 residues. Germline V lookup: CDR1 LNHDA, CDR2 SQIVND (reference sequence). V lost 6 bases to trimming and J lost 3 bases; unmatched junction nucleotides: 9. The CDR3 protein is CASRPPGTGYYEQYF. In nucleotides, the CDR3 is TGTGCCAGTAGGCCACCCGGGACAGGGTACTACGAGCAGTACTTC.

V is TRBV2 and J is TRBJ1-5; D is unresolved. The length of the CDR3 is 14 residues. The germline V gene encodes CDR1 SNHLY and CDR2 FYNNEI. V lost 6 bases, J lost 4 bases, and 13 bases lay in between. The CDR3 sequence is CASSLGLQNQPQHF. CDR3 bases: TGTGCCAGCAGCCTCGGACTCCAAAATCAGCCCCAGCATTTT.

In this sample, this clone turned up once. The V and J genes are TRBV5-1 and TRBJ2-7; TRBD2 might be the D (7 bases). Trimming removed 0 bases from V and 6 bases from J, with 16 bases in between. Germline CDR1 SGHRS, CDR2 YFSETQ. The CDR3 runs 15 residues. CDR3 sequence: CASSLGSGEGGEQYF. CDR3 DNA: TGCGCCAGCAGCTTGGGGAGCGGGGAAGGGGGCGAGCAGTACTTC.

Notes on this clone: This same CDR3 is encoded by further DNA sequences in the sample. This sequence joins TRBV11-2 and TRBJ2-7, with D unclear. The CDR3 totals 11 residues. V was pared by 5 bases and J by 3 bases, with 5 bases between. The germline CDR1 and CDR2 sequences are SGHAT and FQNNGV. CDR3 DNA: TGTGCCAGCAGCCCCAGCTACGAGCAGTACTTC. Protein product: CASSPSYEQYF.

The chain carries TRBV6-5 and TRBJ1-6, with TRBD1 matching 7 bases. The germline V gene has CDR1 MNHEY and CDR2 SVGAGI. Trimming took 7 bases from V and 7 from J; bases not matched to a gene: 10. The CDR3 is 15 amino acids. As DNA, the CDR3 is TGTGCCAGCAACCTACGTGGGACAGAGAATTCACCCCTCCACTTT. Its protein product is CASNLRGTENSPLHF.

This chain joins TRBV28 and TRBJ2-3; a possible D gene is TRBD2 (6 bases). Per the germline V gene, CDR1 is MDHEN and CDR2 is SYDVKM. V lost 6 bases and J 2 bases, leaving 12 bases between the germline ends. CDR3 size: 14 residues. The CDR3 nucleotides are TGTGCCAGCAGCCTTTGGACTACCACAGATACGCAGTATTTT. The encoded protein is CASSLWTTTDTQYF.

This chain connects TRBV19 to TRBJ2-1, with 12 bases identical to TRBD2. CDR3 length: 16 amino acids. CDR1 is LNHDA and CDR2 is SQIVND in the germline V gene (reference sequence). Unmatched junction bases numbered 10, after V lost 5 bases and J lost 8 bases. The CDR3 nucleotides are TGTGCCAGTAGTCTCAGGCTAGCGGGAGGGTTAGATGAGCAGTTCTTC. Encoded protein: CASSLRLAGGLDEQFF. Based on the CDR3 plus reference TRBV19 and TRBJ2-1, the full variable domain is DGGITQSPKYLFRKEGQNVTLSCEQNLNHDAMYWYRQDPGQGLRLIYYSQIVNDFQKGDIAEGYSVSREKKESFPLTVTSAQKNPTAFYLCASSLRLAGGLDEQFFGPGTRLTVL.

The V call is TRBV5-1, the J call TRBJ1-1; D perhaps matches TRBD1 (5 bases). This CDR3 region has 13 residues. Trimming shortened V by 4 bases and J by 3 bases, and 10 bases separated the two germline ends. Germline V gives CDR1 SGHRS, CDR2 YFSETQ. This CDR3 reads CASSTGWDTEAFF. In DNA, the CDR3 is TGCGCCAGCAGCACAGGCTGGGACACTGAAGCTTTCTTT.

The chain has TRBV6-5 and TRBJ1-5, with D possibly TRBD1 on 6 matching bases. Germline-derived CDR1 and CDR2 are MNHEY and SVGAGI. This CDR3 is built from 14 residues. Between the trimmed V and J ends, which lost 6 bases and 2 bases, there was a span of 11 bases. The CDR3 nucleotides read TGTGCCAGCAGACCTTCAGGGGGCAATCAGCCCCAGCATTTT. This encodes CASRPSGGNQPQHF.

This rearrangement joins TRBV7-3 to TRBJ2-3, with a tentative D call TRBD1 (6 bases). CDR1 SGHTA and CDR2 FQGTGA come from the germline V gene. V was pared by 7 bases and J by 8 bases, with 13 bases between. This CDR3 contains 12 residues. The chain's CDR3 is CASTSGDGTQYF. CDR3 DNA: TGTGCCAGCACCTCAGGGGACGGTACGCAGTATTTT.

This chain links TRBV28 with TRBJ1-5, with D uncertain. The CDR3 totals 16 residues. V lost 3 bases and J lost 4, with 16 bases in between. The germline V gene encodes CDR1 MDHEN and CDR2 SYDVKM. The DNA of the CDR3 is TGTGCCAGCAGTTTGGGAGGGAGCCCATCAAATCAGCCCCAGCATTTT. As protein: CASSLGGSPSNQPQHF.

The chain is built from TRBV10-2 and TRBJ1-3, with D unresolved. Per germline, CDR1 WSHSY and CDR2 SAAADI. V gave up 7 bases and J gave up 0 bases, with 13 bases separating them. The CDR3 has 15 amino acids. The CDR3, as DNA: TGCGCCAGCACTCCGGGAGCGCGCTCTGGAAACACCATATATTTT. It encodes CASTPGARSGNTIYF.

A note on this clone: Its ends do not fully match the called genes, so a read error is possible. The chain is built from TRBV7-9 and TRBJ1-5; D gene ambiguous. CDR1 is SEHNR and CDR2 is FQNEAQ in the germline V gene (reference sequence). The CDR3 contains 16 residues. The CDR3 loop reads CSSSIDLGPLNQPQHF. DNA of the CDR3: TGTTCCAGCAGCATAGACTTGGGCCCTCTTAATCAGCCCCAGCATTTT.

This clone has only a few counts. The chain carries TRBV19 and TRBJ1-4; maybe TRBD1 (6 bases). Between the trimmed V and J ends, which lost 2 bases and 5 bases, there was a span of 12 bases. CDR3 length: 15 amino acids. Germline lookup yields CDR1 LNHDA and CDR2 SQIVND (reference sequence). The DNA for the CDR3 is TGTGCCAGTAGTATAAACGGGACACCAAATGAAAAACTGTTTTTT. Protein sequence: CASSINGTPNEKLFF.

V and J are TRBV30 and TRBJ1-3; D unclear. Trimming stripped 7 bases from V and 3 bases from J, with 10 bases between. CDR1 is GTSNPN, CDR2 SVGIG, per germline (reference sequence). This CDR3 contains 12 residues. Written as DNA, the CDR3 is TGTGCCTACCCTGTCGGTGGAAACACCATATATTTT. Translating it yields CAYPVGGNTIYF.

This clone was seen just once. The chain has TRBV27 and TRBJ2-7; tentative D call: TRBD1 (5 bases). The germline V gene has CDR1 MNHEY and CDR2 SMNVEV (reference sequence). The CDR3 is 14 residues long. V was shortened by 4 bases and J by 0 bases, with 10 bases between the two germline ends. The CDR3 bases are TGTGCCAGCAGTTCCCTCGACAGCTCCTACGAGCAGTACTTC. As protein: CASSSLDSSYEQYF.

J is TRBJ2-7 and V is TRBV13; 10 nucleotides agree with TRBD1. V shed 5 bases and J 2 bases; nucleotides not matched to a gene: 12. CDR1 and CDR2 (germline): PRHDT, FYEKMQ (reference sequence). The CDR3 is 17 residues long. The CDR3, as DNA: TGTGCCAGCAGCCGGGGGGGGGACAGGGGACTTACCTACGAGCAGTACTTC. This gives the protein CASSRGGDRGLTYEQYF.

The V and J genes are TRBV5-4 and TRBJ2-5; 7 bases align to TRBD1. Matching the DNA end better, TRBJ2-7 makes the J call doubtful. In germline, CDR1 is SGHNT, CDR2 YYREEE (reference sequence). The CDR3 is 15 amino acids. CDR3 DNA sequence: TGTGCCAGCAGCTCGACAGGGATGGGCTCCTACGAGCAGTACTTC. This sequence encodes CASSSTGMGSYEQYF.